A single sample gave rise to the 13 T cell receptor beta chains below, sequenced in a study of shared clonotypes between healthy human individuals. The table came from immunoSEQ multiplex PCR; TCRdb's copy has only in-frame clones and leaves some out. There are about a million clones in the sample; roughly 77% occur only once, and 0.89% lies in the top ten. The sequenced material came from memory CD4+ T cells from PBMCs. Subset meaning: CD45RA-negative fraction. Source of these receptors: a man younger than 30 in good health. Some clones in this sample may be carry-over from other donors' samples.

This sequence joins TRBV7-9 and TRBJ2-5; D is undetermined. The CDR3 loop spans 16 amino acids. V lost 5 bases and J lost 5, with 21 bases in between. CDR1 is SEHNR and CDR2 is FQNEAQ in the germline V gene (reference sequence). The CDR3 region is CASSKSLYPSGETQYF. CDR3 in DNA: TGTGCCAGCAGCAAATCCCTTTACCCGTCGGGTGAGACCCAGTACTTC.

CDR3 nucleotides: TGTGCCAGCACCGGACAGGATTTCTATGGCTACACCTTC. It codes for CASTGQDFYGYTF. The chain employs TRBV2 and TRBJ1-2; 7 bases align to TRBD1. The CDR3 has 13 amino acids. V shed 7 bases, J shed 4 bases, and the junction held 6 bases outside the gene matches. Germline V gene sequence: CDR1 SNHLY, CDR2 FYNNEI. The full variable domain, with the rest looked up from reference TRBV2 and TRBJ1-2, is EPEVTQTPSHQVTQMGQEVILRCVPISNHLYFYWYRQILGQKVEFLVSFYNNEISEKSEIFDDQFSVERPDGSNFTLKIRSTKLEDSAMYFCASTGQDFYGYTFGSGTRLTVV.

With respect to this clone: The germline gene is not matched at one end of the junction; a read error may be the cause. The chain carries TRBV9 and TRBJ2-2; 7 nucleotides match TRBD1. CDR1 SGDLS and CDR2 YYNGEE come from the germline V gene. The CDR3 is 17 amino acids. CDR3 nucleotides: TGTGCCAGCAGCGCTTATTCCGGGACAGCGAACGCCGGGGAGCTGTTTTTT. This gives the protein CASSAYSGTANAGELFF.

This rearrangement joins TRBV6-1 to TRBJ2-7; D may be TRBD2 (5 bases). Germline V gives CDR1 MNHNS, CDR2 SASEGT. Trimming pared 2 bases from V and 8 bases from J, leaving 25 bases between. This CDR3 is built from 17 residues. The CDR3 nucleotides read TGTGCCAGCAGTGAATCGCGGGCCGCGACGCCTACTTACCAGCAGTACTTC. This sequence encodes CASSESRAATPTYQQYF.

This clone was seen a few times. The sample contains more than one DNA sequence encoding this CDR3. The CDR3 coding sequence is TGTGCCAGCAGTTCATCGGATCAGCCCCAGCATTTT. This encodes CASSSSDQPQHF. The chain is built from TRBV28 and TRBJ1-5; D call uncertain. The CDR3 contains 12 residues. Germline CDR1 reads MDHEN; CDR2 reads SYDVKM. Trimming pared 4 bases from V and 5 bases from J, leaving 6 bases between.

The chain links TRBV10-2 to TRBJ2-3; TRBD2 matches 11 bases. V was pared by 8 bases and J by 3 bases, with 10 bases of the junction left unmatched. Germline assignment: CDR1 WSHSY and CDR2 SAAADI. This CDR3 comprises 16 residues. The CDR3 protein is CASGRSTSGNTDTQYF. The CDR3 nucleotides are TGCGCCAGCGGGAGGTCGACTAGCGGGAATACAGATACGCAGTATTTT.

The CDR3 sequence: CASSTMSGRALGYEQYF. The DNA of the CDR3 is TGTGCCAGCAGCACCATGAGCGGGAGGGCCCTCGGGTACGAGCAGTACTTC. The J gene is TRBJ2-7, the V gene TRBV21-1; the table's D gene call, TRBD2, was not cross checked with the DNA. TRBV21-1 is a pseudogene segment. This CDR3 contains 17 residues.

The chain links TRBV2 to TRBJ1-1, with a possible D match to TRBD1 (6 bases). Germline V gives CDR1 SNHLY, CDR2 FYNNEI. Trimming took 5 bases from V and 4 from J, leaving 17 bases between them. This CDR3 comprises 15 residues. The CDR3 DNA reads as TGTGCCAGCAGTCCTATAGGGGGGAAGGGCACTGAAGCTTTCTTT. This gives the protein CASSPIGGKGTEAFF.

The chain couples TRBV6-1 to TRBJ1-2; the D gene is possibly TRBD1 (5 bases). The V gene lost 2 bases and the J gene lost 4 bases, with 14 bases spanning the gap. CDR3 length equals 15 residues. The V gene's germline CDR1 is MNHNS and CDR2 SASEGT. The CDR3 here is CASSERGRGAYGYTF. The CDR3 coding sequence is TGTGCCAGCAGTGAACGGGGACGAGGGGCCTATGGCTACACCTTC.

J is TRBJ1-4 and V is TRBV7-2; D is unresolved. CDR1 is SGHTA and CDR2 is FQGNSA in the germline V gene. V lost 5 bases, J lost 6 bases, and 13 bases lay in between. The CDR3 has 14 residues. CDR3 sequence reads: CASSPMGLDEKLFF. The CDR3 region has the DNA TGTGCCAGCAGCCCCATGGGTTTGGATGAAAAACTGTTTTTT.

This sequence joins TRBV27 and TRBJ2-3, with 16 bases identical to TRBD2. The CDR3 contains 15 residues. Per the germline V gene, CDR1 is MNHEY and CDR2 is SMNVEV (reference sequence). With V trimmed by 10 bases and J by 6 bases, 7 bases remained unmatched. The DNA of the CDR3 is TGTGCCACCCTCGGGGGACTAGCGGGAGGGGATACGCAGTATTTT. This gives the protein CATLGGLAGGDTQYF.

V is TRBV28 and J is TRBJ1-5; no clear D. CDR3 length: 15 amino acids. In germline, CDR1 is MDHEN, CDR2 SYDVKM. V lost 5 bases, J lost 0 bases, and 11 bases lay in between. CDR3 region: CASSAARYSNQPQHF. Here the CDR3 DNA reads TGTGCCAGCAGTGCAGCACGTTATAGCAATCAGCCCCAGCATTTT.

This clone showed up just once. V is TRBV25-1 and J is TRBJ1-3; D is possibly TRBD1 (5 bases). The V end lost 3 bases, the J end lost 1 base, and 10 bases lay between the germline ends. Germline V gene data show CDR1 as MGHDK and CDR2 as SYGVNS. This CDR3 comprises 15 residues. CDR3 nucleotide sequence: TGTGCCAGCAGTGATCGGGGGACGTCTGGAAACACCATATATTTT. Encoded protein: CASSDRGTSGNTIYF.